This T cell receptor (beta chain) derives from a study of T cells in localized non-small cell lung cancer (TCRdb year 2020). Describing the broader study: The study analyzed T cell repertoires of hundreds of early-stage NSCLC patients, comparing tumors and uninvolved tumor-adjacent lungs. All 250 or so NSCLC patients in the cohort were treatment-naive and had localized lung tumors that were resected. Of the NSCLC patients, fewer than 150 were male and approximately 99 were female, and the mean age was approximately 66 years. Overall results and qualifications from the work: A median of roughly 60 of the top 100 tumor clones were detected in paired uninvolved adjacent lung, and around 30 of these tumor clones were also found among the top 100 clones of the paired uninvolved adjacent lung. Uninvolved tumor-adjacent lung showed the highest T cell clonality, higher than tumor, which suggests more focused antigenic responses in the uninvolved tumor-adjacent lung. Higher blood T cell density associated with longer overall survival, while higher adjacent-lung clonality associated with shorter survival. Multi-region tumor sequencing was not performed, so intratumor heterogeneity could not be excluded. Because of the exploratory design, TCR variables were selected using unadjusted p-values without false-discovery rate correction.

To note about this clone: There is no known antigen for this receptor. Within one base of it there is no much larger clone, and no base qualities were kept.

The immunoSEQ Assay was used to sequence TCR beta CDR3 regions from DNA. In the paper's pipeline: T cell density was computed as TCR beta template counts normalized to usable DNA estimated by amplifying housekeeping genes. Richness was estimated with the preseqR package, extrapolating to 400,000 templates for PBMC samples and 120,000 templates for tissue samples. Clonality was calculated as one minus Pielou's evenness. Tissue-enriched TCRs were identified through differential abundance testing performed on productive amino-acid clonotypes, with a minimum total count of 5 and an alpha of 0.1. The Jaccard Index and the Morisita Overlap Index were used to measure repertoire overlap between compartments. GLIPH clustered TCR beta CDR3s with public tetramer-defined viral CDR3s; viral motifs required at least three viral sequences plus V-gene enrichment. In TCRdb, the immuneACCESS table is reduced to in-frame sequences with V and J assigned. These tables do not hold every clone; where another copy was compared, an unresolved V gene accounts for under half, and the others remain unexplained. The DNA was the basis for D and trimming; V, J and clone size are from that table. The sample data list about 25,000 clones, and 88% of these were observed just once. The top ten clonotypes cover 9.4% of the sample.

At diagnosis, tumor, uninvolved tumor-adjacent lung and peripheral blood were collected and then preserved as a mix of FFPE and fresh-frozen material. For TCR repertoire profiling, the blood samples were analyzed as peripheral blood mononuclear cells. Measured from the cysteine to the phenylalanine, the CDR3 is 15 residues long. The read is trimmed to its CDR3 DNA, 45 bases read in frame from base 1. A distance of 21 bases separates the germline ends of V and J, which lose 8 bases and 7 bases respectively. The CDR1 and CDR2 encoded by the germline V gene (reference sequence) are MNHEY and SMNVEV. Rearrangement joined TRBV27 to TRBJ1-5; TRBD1 is a weak D gene call, 6 bases matching. This receptor was identified in a woman aged 35 to 70 with stage III lung adenocarcinoma. The sample was peripheral blood mononuclear cells, taken before any cancer treatment. The CDR3 protein sequence reads: CASGLTTGAGQPQHF. The bases are TGTGCCAGCGGCCTAACTACGGGGGCTGGGCAGCCCCAGCATTTT.